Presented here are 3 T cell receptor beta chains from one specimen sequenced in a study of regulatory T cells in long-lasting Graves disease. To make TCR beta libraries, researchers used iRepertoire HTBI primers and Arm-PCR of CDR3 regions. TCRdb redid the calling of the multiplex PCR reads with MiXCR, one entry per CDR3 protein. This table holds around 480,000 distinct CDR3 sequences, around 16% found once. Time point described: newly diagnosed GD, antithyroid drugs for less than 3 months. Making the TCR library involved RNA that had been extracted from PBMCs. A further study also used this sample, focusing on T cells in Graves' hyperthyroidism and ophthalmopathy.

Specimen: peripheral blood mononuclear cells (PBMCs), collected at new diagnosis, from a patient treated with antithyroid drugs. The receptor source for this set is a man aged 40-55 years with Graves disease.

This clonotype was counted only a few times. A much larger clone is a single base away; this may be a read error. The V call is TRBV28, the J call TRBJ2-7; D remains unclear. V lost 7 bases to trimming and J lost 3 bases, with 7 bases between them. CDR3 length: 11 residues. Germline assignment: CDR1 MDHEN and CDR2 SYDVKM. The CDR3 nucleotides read TGTGCCAGCAACGGAAACTACGAGCAGTACTTC. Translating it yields CASNGNYEQYF.

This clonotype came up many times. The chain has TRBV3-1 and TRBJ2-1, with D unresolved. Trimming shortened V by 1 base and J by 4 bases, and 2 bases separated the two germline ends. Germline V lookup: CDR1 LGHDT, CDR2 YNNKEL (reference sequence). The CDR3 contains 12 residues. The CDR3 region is CASSQGYNEQFF. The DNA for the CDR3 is TGTGCCAGCAGCCAAGGTTACAATGAGCAGTTCTTC.

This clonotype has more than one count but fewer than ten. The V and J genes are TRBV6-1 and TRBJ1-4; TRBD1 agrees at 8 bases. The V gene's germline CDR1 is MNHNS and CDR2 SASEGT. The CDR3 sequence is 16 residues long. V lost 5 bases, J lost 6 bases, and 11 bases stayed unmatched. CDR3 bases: TGTGCCAGCAGTCACAGGGGCAGGGGGCGCGATGAAAAACTGTTTTTT. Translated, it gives CASSHRGRGRDEKLFF.